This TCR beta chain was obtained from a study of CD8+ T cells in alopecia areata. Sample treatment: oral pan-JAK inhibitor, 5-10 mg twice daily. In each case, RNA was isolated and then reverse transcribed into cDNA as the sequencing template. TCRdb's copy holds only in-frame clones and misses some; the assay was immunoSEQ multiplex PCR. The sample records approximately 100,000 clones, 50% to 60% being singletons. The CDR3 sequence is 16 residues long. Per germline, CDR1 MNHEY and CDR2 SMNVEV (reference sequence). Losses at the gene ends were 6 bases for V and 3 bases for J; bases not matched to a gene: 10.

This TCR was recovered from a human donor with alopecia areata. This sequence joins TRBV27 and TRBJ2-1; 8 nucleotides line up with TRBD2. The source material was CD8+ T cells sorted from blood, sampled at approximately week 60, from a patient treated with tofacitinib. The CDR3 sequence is CASRTPGSGGYNEQFF. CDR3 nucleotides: TGTGCCAGCAGAACCCCAGGGAGCGGGGGCTACAATGAGCAGTTCTTC.